These T cell receptor beta chains were read from a single sample in a study of Graves' ophthalmopathy and Graves' hyperthyroidism. One entry per CDR3 protein, called by TCRdb with MiXCR from the multiplex PCR reads. The sample yields hundreds of thousands of distinct CDR3 sequences, approximately 21% seen once. Sequencing was done on a sample of peripheral blood. All receptors derive from a woman aged 18-29 years with stable Graves' hyperthyroidism. Some clones in this sample may be carry-over from other donors' samples. Both conserved end residues are part of each CDR3. The D gene is left open where the match is weak. A row's size may be missing; if present it is once, few, many or a size class.

>TRBV2|TRBJ2-7|many|TRBD1
TGTGCCAGCACTACTTGGGGGACAGGGTCCTACGAGCAGTACTTC
CASTTWGTGSYEQYF
>TRBV6-1|TRBJ2-7|-|TRBD1
TGTGCCAGCAGTGGTTCCGGGACAGTCTACGAGCAGTACTTC
CASSGSGTVYEQYF
>TRBV28|TRBJ1-2|-|-
TGTGCCAGCAGTTCATCAAAGACAGACAACTATGGCTACACCTTC
CASSSSKTDNYGYTF
>TRBV28|TRBJ2-7|many|-
TGTGCCAGCAGGCCCGGGGCAGGCGGCTTCGGGCAGTACTTC
CASRPGAGGFGQYF
>TRBV2|TRBJ2-5|many|TRBD1
TGTGCCAGCAGGAACAGGGGTCAGACCCAGTACTTC
CASRNRGQTQYF
>TRBV7-3|TRBJ2-5|few|-
TGTGCCAGCAGCTCCGGTCTCATACCACAGGGCCAAGAGACCCAGTACTTC
CASSSGLIPQGQETQYF
>TRBV4-1|TRBJ2-5|few|-
TGCGCCAGCAGCCAAGATCTCGAGGGGGCCCAGTACTTC
CASSQDLEGAQYF
>TRBV13|TRBJ2-7|few|TRBD1
TGTGCCAGCAGACCGGGGACAGGGGTGGCCGAGCAGTACTTC
CASRPGTGVAEQYF
>TRBV18|TRBJ2-7|-|-
TGTGCCAGCTCACCACCCCTACGATACGAGCAGTACTTC
CASSPPLRYEQYF
>TRBV6-1|TRBJ1-1|many|-
TGTGCCAGCAAAAGGGGCCACGGGAACACTGAAGCTTTCTTT
CASKRGHGNTEAFF
>TRBV27|TRBJ2-5|many|TRBD2
TGTGCCAGCAGTACATATTCGACTAGCGGAGGGGAGGAGACCCAGTACTTC
CASSTYSTSGGEETQYF
>TRBV2|TRBJ2-5|many|-
TGTGCCAGCAGTGAAGCGCTGACAGTGCAAGAGACCCAGTACTTC
CASSEALTVQETQYF
>TRBV7-2|TRBJ1-5|-|-
TGTGCCAGCAGCTTAGTCTCGGGTCAGCCCCAGCATTTT
CASSLVSGQPQHF